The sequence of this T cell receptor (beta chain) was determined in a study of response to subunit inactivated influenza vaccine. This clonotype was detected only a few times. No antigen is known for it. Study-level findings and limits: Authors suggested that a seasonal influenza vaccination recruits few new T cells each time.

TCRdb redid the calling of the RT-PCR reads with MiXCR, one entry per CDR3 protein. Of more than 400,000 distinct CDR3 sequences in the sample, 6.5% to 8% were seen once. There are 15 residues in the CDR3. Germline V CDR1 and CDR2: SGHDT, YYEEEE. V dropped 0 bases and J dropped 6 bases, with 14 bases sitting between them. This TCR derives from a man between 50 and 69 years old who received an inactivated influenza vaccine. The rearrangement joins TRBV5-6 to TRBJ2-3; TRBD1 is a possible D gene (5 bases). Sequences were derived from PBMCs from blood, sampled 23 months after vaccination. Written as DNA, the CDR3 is TGTGCCAGCAGCTTGGGGGCAGGACGACAGGATACGCAGTATTTT. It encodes CASSLGAGRQDTQYF. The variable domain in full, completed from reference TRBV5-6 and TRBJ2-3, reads DAGVTQSPTHLIKTRGQQVTLRCSPKSGHDTVSWYQQALGQGPQFIFQYYEEEERQRGNFPDRFSGHQFPNYSSELNVNALLLGDSALYLCASSLGAGRQDTQYFGPGTRLTVL.